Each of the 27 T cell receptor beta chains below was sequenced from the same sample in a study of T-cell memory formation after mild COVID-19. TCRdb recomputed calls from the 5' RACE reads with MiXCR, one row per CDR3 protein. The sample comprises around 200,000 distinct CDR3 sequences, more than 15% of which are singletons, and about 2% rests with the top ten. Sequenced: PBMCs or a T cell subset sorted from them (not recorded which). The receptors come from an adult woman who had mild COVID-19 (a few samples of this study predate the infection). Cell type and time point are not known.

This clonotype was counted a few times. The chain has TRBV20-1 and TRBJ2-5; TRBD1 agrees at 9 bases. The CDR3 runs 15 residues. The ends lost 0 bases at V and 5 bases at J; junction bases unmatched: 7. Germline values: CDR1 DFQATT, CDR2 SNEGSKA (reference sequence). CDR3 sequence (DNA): TGCAGTGCTAGAGATCCGGGACAGGGAGGGGAGACCCAGTACTTC. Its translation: CSARDPGQGGETQYF.

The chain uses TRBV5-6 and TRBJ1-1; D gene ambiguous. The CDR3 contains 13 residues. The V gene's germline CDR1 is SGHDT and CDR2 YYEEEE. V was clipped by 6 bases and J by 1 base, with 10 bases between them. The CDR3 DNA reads TGTGCCAGCACCCCGGGAGGGAACACTGAAGCTTTCTTT. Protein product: CASTPGGNTEAFF.

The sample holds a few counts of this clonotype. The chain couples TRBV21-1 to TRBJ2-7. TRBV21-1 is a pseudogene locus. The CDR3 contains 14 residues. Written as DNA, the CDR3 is TGTGCCAGCAGCAAATGCACGGGTTACTACGAGCAGTACTTC. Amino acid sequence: CASSKCTGYYEQYF.

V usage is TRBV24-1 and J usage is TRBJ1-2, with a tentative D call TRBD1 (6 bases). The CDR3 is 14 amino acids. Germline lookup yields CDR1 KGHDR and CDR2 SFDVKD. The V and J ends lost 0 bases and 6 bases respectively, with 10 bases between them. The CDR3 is CATSDLAGVDGYTF. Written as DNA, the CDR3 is TGTGCCACCAGTGATTTGGCAGGGGTGGATGGCTACACCTTC.

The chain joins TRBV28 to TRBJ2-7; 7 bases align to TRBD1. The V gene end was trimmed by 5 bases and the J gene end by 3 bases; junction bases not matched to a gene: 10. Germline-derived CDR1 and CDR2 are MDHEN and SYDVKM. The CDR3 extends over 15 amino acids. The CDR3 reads CASSTPWNRGYEQYF. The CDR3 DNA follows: TGTGCCAGCAGTACCCCCTGGAACAGGGGCTACGAGCAGTACTTC.

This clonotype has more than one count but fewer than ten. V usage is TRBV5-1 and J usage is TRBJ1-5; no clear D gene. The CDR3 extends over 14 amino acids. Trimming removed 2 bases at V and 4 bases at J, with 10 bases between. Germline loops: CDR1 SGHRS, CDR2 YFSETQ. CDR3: CASSLGEFNQPQHF. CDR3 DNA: TGCGCCAGCAGCTTAGGAGAATTTAATCAGCCCCAGCATTTT.

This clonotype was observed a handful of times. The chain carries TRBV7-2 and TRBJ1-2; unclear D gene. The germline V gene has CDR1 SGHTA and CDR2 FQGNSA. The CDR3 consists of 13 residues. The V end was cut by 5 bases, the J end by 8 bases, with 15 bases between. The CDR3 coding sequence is TGTGCCAGCAGCCCTGGGAGGGTGGGCGGCTACACCTTC. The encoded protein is CASSPGRVGGYTF.

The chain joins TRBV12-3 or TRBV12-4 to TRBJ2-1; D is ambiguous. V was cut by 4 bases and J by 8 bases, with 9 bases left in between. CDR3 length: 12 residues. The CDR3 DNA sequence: TGTGCCAGCAGTTATCGTACTCATGAGCAGTTCTTC. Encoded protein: CASSYRTHEQFF.

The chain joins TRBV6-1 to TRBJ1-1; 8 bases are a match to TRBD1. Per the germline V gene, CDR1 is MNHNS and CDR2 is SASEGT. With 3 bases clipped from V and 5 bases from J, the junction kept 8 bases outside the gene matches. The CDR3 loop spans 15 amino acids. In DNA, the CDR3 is TGTGCCAGCAGTGACAGGGGGCGGGAACGGACTGAAGCTTTCTTT. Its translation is CASSDRGRERTEAFF.

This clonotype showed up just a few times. The CDR3 DNA reads TGCAGCGTTAACCCCCCCCTAGCGGACTCCTACGAGCAGTACTTC. This encodes CSVNPPLADSYEQYF. The chain combines TRBV29-1 with TRBJ2-7, with 7 bases that match TRBD2. The CDR3 loop spans 15 amino acids. Trimming took 5 bases from V and 0 from J; bases not matched to a gene: 10. Per germline, CDR1 SQVTM and CDR2 ANQGSEA.

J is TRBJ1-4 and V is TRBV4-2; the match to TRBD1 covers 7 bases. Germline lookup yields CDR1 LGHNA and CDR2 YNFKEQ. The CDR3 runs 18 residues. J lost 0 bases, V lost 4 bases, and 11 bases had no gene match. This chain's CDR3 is CASSPRDSYIATNEKLFF. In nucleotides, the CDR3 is TGTGCCAGCAGCCCTCGGGACAGTTACATTGCAACTAATGAAAAACTGTTTTTT.

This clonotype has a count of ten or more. The CDR3 bases are TGTGCCAGCAGATCCCCAGGGGTCACAGATACGCAGTATTTT. Residues: CASRSPGVTDTQYF. The genes are TRBV12-3 or TRBV12-4 and TRBJ2-3; a weak D match, TRBD1 (6 bases). The CDR3 consists of 14 residues. V was shortened by 6 bases and J by 2 bases, with 12 bases between the two germline ends.

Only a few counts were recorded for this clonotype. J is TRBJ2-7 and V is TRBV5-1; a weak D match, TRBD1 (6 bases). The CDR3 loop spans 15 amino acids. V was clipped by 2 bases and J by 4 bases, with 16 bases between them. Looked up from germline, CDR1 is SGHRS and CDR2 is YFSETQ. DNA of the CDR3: TGCGCCAGCAGCTTTCAACCCCAACAGGGTTACGAGCAGTACTTC. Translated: CASSFQPQQGYEQYF.

The DNA for the CDR3 is TGCGCCAGCAGCCCCCAGGGATGGGGGGGGCCCTACAATGAGCAGTTCTTC. As protein: CASSPQGWGGPYNEQFF. V and J are TRBV4-1 and TRBJ2-1; perhaps TRBD2 as D (7 bases). The CDR3 totals 17 residues. V shed 4 bases and J shed 2 bases, with 18 bases lying between them. Germline V gives CDR1 MGHRA, CDR2 YSYEKL.

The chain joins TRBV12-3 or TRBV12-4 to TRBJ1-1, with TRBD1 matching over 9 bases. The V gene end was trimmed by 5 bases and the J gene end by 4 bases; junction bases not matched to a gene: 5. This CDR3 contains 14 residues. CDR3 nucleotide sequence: TGTGCCAGCAGTCTGACAGGGGGTGGCACTGAAGCTTTCTTT. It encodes CASSLTGGGTEAFF.

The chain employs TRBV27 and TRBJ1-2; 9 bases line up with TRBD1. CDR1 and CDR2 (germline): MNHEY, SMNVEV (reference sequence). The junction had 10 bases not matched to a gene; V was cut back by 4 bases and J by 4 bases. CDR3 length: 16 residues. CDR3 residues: CASSSSGTGTFYGYTF. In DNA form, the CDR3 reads TGTGCCAGCAGTTCCTCCGGGACAGGGACCTTCTATGGCTACACCTTC.

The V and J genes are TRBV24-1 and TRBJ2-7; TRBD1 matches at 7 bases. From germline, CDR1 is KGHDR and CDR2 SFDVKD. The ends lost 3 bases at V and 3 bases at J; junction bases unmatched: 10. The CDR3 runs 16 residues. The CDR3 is CATSDTATGEGYEQYF. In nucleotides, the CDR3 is TGTGCCACCAGTGATACCGCAACAGGGGAAGGCTACGAGCAGTACTTC.

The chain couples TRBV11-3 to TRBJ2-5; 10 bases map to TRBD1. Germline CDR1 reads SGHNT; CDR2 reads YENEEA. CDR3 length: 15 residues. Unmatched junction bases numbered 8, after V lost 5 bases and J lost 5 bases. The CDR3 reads CASSIGQGVGETQYF. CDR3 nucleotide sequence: TGTGCCAGCAGCATCGGACAGGGGGTCGGTGAGACCCAGTACTTC.

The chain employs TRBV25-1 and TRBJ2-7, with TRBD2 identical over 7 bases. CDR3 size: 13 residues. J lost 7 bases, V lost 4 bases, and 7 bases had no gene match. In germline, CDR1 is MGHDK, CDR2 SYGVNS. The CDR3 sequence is CASSAGRAGEQYF. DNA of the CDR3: TGTGCCAGCAGTGCGGGGAGGGCCGGGGAGCAGTACTTC.

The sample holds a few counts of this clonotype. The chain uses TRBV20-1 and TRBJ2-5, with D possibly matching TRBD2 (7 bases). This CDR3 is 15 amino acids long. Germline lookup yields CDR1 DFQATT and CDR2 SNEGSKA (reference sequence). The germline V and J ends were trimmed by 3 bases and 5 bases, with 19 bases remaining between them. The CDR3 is CSASPLAGAGETQYF. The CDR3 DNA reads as TGCAGTGCTAGCCCCTTGGCGGGGGCTGGGGAGACCCAGTACTTC.

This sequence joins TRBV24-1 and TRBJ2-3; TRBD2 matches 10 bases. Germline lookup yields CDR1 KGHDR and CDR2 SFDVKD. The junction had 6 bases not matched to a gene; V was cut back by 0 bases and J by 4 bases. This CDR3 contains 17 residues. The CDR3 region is CATSDLTSGKVSDTQYF. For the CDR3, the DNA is TGTGCCACCAGTGATTTGACTAGCGGGAAAGTATCAGATACGCAGTATTTT.

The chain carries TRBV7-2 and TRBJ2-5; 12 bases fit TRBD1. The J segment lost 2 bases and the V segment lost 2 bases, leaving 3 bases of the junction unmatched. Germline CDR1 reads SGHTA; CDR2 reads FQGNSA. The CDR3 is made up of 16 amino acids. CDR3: CASSLTGQGAQETQYF. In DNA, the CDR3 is TGTGCCAGCAGCTTAACGGGACAGGGGGCACAAGAGACCCAGTACTTC.

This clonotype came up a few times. The CDR3 protein is CASSLRRQNYGYTF. CDR3 sequence (DNA): TGTGCCAGCAGTTTACGCCGACAAAACTATGGCTACACCTTC. The chain joins TRBV27 to TRBJ1-2; D not resolved. This CDR3 comprises 14 residues. Germline loops: CDR1 MNHEY, CDR2 SMNVEV (reference sequence). V lost 2 bases to trimming and J lost 2 bases, with 9 bases between them.

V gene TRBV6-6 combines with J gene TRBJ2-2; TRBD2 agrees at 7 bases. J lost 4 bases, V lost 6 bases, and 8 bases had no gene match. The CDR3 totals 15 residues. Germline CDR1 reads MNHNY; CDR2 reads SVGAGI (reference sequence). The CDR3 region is CASSARAGATGELFF. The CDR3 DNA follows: TGTGCCAGCAGCGCACGGGCGGGAGCCACCGGGGAGCTGTTTTTT.

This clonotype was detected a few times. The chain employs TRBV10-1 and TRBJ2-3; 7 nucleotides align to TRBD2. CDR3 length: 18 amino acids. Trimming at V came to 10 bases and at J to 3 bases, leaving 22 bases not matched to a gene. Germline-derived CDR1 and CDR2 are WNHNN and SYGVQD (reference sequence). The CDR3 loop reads CATPQGSGTPGGTDTQYF. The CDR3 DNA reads TGCGCCACCCCGCAAGGGAGCGGGACGCCCGGTGGAACAGATACGCAGTATTTT.

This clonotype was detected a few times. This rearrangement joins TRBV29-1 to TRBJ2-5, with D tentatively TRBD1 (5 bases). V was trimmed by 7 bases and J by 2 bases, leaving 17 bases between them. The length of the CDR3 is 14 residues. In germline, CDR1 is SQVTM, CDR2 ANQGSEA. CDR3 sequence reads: CSAAPDSRQETQYF. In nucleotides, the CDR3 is TGCAGCGCCGCCCCCGACAGCCGTCAAGAGACCCAGTACTTC.

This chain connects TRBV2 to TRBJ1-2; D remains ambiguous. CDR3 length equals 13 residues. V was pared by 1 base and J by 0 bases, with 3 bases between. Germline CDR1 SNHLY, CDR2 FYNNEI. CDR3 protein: CASSEGPNYGYTF. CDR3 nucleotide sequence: TGTGCCAGCAGTGAAGGACCTAACTATGGCTACACCTTC. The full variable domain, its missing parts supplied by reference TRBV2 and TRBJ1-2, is EPEVTQTPSHQVTQMGQEVILRCVPISNHLYFYWYRQILGQKVEFLVSFYNNEISEKSEIFDDQFSVERPDGSNFTLKIRSTKLEDSAMYFCASSEGPNYGYTFGSGTRLTVV.